This TCR beta chain was recovered during a study of regulatory T cells in long-lasting Graves disease. Study in general: Graves' patients diagnosed newly had used antithyroid drugs under 3 months.

Time point of the sample: newly diagnosed GD, antithyroid drugs for less than 3 months. The TCR library was made from RNA that had been extracted from PBMCs in TRIzol. Each of the patients was recruited from an endocrinology department situated in Xi'an, China. Staff drew nine milliliters of peripheral blood into EDTA tubes. CDR3 regions were amplified by Arm-PCR using iRepertoire HTBI primers to build TCR beta libraries. TCRdb itself ran the multiplex PCR reads through MiXCR, one entry per CDR3 protein. The sample consists of 350,000 to 450,000 distinct CDR3 sequences, roughly 15% of them appearing once. This clonotype was observed at least ten times. The sample was also reused in another study, on T cells in Graves' hyperthyroidism and ophthalmopathy.

Sequencing used peripheral blood mononuclear cells (PBMCs), obtained at new diagnosis, from a patient treated with antithyroid drugs. The receptor comes from a woman aged 40-49 years with Graves disease.

The CDR3 bases are TGTGCCAGCAGTTTCAGGGGGCATCAGCCCCAGCATTTT. Protein: CASSFRGHQPQHF. The V gene is TRBV28, the J gene TRBJ1-5, with 8 bases matching TRBD1. This CDR3 is 13 amino acids long. CDR1 and CDR2 (germline): MDHEN, SYDVKM. V shed 3 bases and J 5 bases; nucleotides not matched to a gene: 0. Full variable domain (rest looked up from reference TRBV28 and TRBJ1-5): DVKVTQSSRYLVKRTGEKVFLECVQDMDHENMFWYRQDPGLGLRLIYFSYDVKMKEKGDIPEGYSVSREKKERFSLILESASTNQTSMYLCASSFRGHQPQHFGDGTRLSIL.